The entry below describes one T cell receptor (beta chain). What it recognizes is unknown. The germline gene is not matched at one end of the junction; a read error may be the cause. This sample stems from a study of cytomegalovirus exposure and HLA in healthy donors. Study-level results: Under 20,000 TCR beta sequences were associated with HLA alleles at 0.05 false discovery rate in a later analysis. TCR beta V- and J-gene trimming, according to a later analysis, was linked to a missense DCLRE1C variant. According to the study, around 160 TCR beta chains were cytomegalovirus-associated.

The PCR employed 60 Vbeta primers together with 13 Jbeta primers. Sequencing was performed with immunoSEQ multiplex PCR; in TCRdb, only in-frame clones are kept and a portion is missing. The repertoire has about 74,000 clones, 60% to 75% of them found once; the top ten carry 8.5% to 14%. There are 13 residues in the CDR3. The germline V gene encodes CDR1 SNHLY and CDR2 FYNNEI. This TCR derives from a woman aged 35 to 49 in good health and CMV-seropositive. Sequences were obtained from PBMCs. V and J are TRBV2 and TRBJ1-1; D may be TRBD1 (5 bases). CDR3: CASREAGSSEAFF. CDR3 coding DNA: TGTGCCAGCAGGGAAGCAGGGAGCTCTGAAGCTTTCTTT. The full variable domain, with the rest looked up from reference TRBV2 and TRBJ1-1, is EPEVTQTPSHQVTQMGQEVILRCVPISNHLYFYWYRQILGQKVEFLVSFYNNEISEKSEIFDDQFSVERPDGSNFTLKIRSTKLEDSAMYFCASREAGSSEAFFGQGTRLTVV.